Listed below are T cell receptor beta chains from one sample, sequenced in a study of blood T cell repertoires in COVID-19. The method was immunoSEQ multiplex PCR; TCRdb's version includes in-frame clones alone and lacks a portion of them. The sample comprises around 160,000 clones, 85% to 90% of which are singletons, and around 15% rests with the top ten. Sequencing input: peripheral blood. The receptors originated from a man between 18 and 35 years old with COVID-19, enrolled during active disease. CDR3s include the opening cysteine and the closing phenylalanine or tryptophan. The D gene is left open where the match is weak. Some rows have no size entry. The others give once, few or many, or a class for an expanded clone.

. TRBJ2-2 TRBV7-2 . TGTGCCAGCAGCTTAGCTCTATATGGCACCGGGGAGCTGTTTTTT CASSLALYGTGELFF
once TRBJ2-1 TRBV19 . TGTGCCAGTACCGGGTGGAACAATGAGCAGTTCTTC CASTGWNNEQFF
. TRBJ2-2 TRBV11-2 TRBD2 TGTGCCAGCAGCTTTGGGACTAGCGGGAGAGCGAACACCGGGGAGCTGTTTTTT CASSFGTSGRANTGELFF
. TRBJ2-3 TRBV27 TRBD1 TGTGCCAGCAGTTTATCGGGACAGGGTCATCCAGATACGCAGTATTTT CASSLSGQGHPDTQYF
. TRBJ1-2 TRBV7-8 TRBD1 TGTGCCAGCAGCTTATATCCCGGGACAGACTATGGCTACACCTTC CASSLYPGTDYGYTF
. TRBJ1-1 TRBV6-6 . TGTGCCAGCAGTCTAGATGCGGCTGAAGCTTTCTTT CASSLDAAEAFF
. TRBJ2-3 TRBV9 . TGTGCCAGCAGCGCGACAGATACGCAGTATTTT CASSATDTQYF
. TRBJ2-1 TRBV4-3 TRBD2 TGCGCCAGCAGCCCCCGGGCGGGAGATGAGCAGTTCTTC CASSPRAGDEQFF
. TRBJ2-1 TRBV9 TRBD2 TGTGCCAGCAGCGTAGGGGACTACGGCAATGAGCAGTTCTTC CASSVGDYGNEQFF
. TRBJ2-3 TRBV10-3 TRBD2 TGTGCCATCAGTCAAGCGGGAGTTACAGATACGCAGTATTTT CAISQAGVTDTQYF
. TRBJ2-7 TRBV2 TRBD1 TGTGCCAGCAGTGTGGGGGTGGGACAGGGGGCCTACGAGCAGTACTTC CASSVGVGQGAYEQYF
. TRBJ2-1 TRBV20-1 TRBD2 TGCAGTGCTACGACTAGCAGTGAGCAGTTCTTC CSATTSSEQFF
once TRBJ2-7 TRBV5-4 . TGTGCCAGCAGCTTGGGGGGCCTGGCTACCTACGAGCAGTACTTC CASSLGGLATYEQYF